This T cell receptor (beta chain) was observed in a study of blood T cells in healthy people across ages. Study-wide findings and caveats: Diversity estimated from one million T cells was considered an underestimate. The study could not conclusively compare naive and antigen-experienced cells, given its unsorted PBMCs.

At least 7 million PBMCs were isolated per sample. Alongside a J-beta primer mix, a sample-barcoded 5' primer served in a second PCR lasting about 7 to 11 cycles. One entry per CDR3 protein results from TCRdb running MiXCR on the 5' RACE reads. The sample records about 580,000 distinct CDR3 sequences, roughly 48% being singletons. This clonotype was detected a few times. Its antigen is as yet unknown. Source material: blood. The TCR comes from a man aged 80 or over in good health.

The CDR3 here is CSAKREGLNEQYF. DNA of the CDR3: TGCAGTGCTAAGCGGGAGGGCCTGAACGAGCAGTACTTC. The gene calls are TRBV20-1 and TRBJ2-7; 10 bases map to TRBD2. Germline trimming cut 4 bases from V and 5 bases from J; bases unmatched to any gene: 5. Germline assignment: CDR1 DFQATT and CDR2 SNEGSKA (reference sequence). CDR3 length: 13 residues.